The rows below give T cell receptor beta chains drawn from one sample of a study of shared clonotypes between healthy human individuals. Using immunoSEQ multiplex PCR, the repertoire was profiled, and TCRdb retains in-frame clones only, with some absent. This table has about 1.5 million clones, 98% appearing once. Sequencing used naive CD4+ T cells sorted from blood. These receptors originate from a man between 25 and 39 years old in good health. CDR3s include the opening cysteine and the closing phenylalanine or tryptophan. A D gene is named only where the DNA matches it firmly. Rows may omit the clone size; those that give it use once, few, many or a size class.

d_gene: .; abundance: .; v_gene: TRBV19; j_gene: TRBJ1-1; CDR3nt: TGTGCCAGTAGCCAAGACGGGGCCTCAAACACTGAAGCTTTCTTT; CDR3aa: CASSQDGASNTEAFF
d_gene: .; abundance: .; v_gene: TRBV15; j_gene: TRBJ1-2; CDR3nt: TGTGCCACCAGCAGAGATTCCTATGGCTACACCTTC; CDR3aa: CATSRDSYGYTF
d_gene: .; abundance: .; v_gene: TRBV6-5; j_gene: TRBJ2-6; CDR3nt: TGTGCCAGCAGTTATTCAGGGACTGGGGCCAACGTCCTGACTTTC; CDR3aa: CASSYSGTGANVLTF
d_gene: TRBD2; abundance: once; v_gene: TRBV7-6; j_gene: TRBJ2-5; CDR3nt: TGTGCCAGCAGCGGAATGAGCGGGAACCATCAAGAGACCCAGTACTTC; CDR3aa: CASSGMSGNHQETQYF
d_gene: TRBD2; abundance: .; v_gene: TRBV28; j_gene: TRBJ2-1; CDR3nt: TGTGCCAGCAGTTTATATGGGGGCGGGAGGTTCAATGAGCAGTTCTTC; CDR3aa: CASSLYGGGRFNEQFF
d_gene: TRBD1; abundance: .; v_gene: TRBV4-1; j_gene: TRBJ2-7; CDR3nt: TGCGCCAGCAGCCAACAGGGGGCAAAGCGCGAGCAGTACTTC; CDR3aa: CASSQQGAKREQYF
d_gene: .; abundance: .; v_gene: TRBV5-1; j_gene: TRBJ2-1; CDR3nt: TGCGCCAGCAGCTCCGGACTACCCGGGACGATGTACAATGAGCAGTTCTTC; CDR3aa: CASSSGLPGTMYNEQFF
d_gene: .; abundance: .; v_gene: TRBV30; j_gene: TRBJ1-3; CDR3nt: TGTGCCTGGAGGATTGACAGTGGACCTGGAAACACCATATATTTT; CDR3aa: CAWRIDSGPGNTIYF
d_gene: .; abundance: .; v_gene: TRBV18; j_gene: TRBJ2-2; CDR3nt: TGTGCCAGCTCGCCTTCTACCGGGGGAACGAACACCGGGGAGCTGTTTTTT; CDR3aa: CASSPSTGGTNTGELFF
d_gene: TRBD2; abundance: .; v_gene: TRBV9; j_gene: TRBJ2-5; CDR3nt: TGTGCCAGCAGCACCTCTAGCGGGAGGCGAAGAGAAGAGACCCAGTACTTC; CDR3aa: CASSTSSGRRREETQYF
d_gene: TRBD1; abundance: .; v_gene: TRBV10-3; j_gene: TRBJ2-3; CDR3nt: TGTGCCATCAGTGGCAGGGGGCATGACACAGATACGCAGTATTTT; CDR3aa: CAISGRGHDTDTQYF
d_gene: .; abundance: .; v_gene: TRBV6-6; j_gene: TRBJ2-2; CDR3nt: TGTGCCAGTACTGGGAGAGAAAACACCGGGGAGCTGTTTTTT; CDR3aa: CASTGRENTGELFF
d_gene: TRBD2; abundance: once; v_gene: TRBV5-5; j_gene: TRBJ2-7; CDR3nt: TGTGCCAGCAGTTTGACCCTAGCGGGAGGGCTTAGGTACGAGCAGTACTTC; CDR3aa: CASSLTLAGGLRYEQYF
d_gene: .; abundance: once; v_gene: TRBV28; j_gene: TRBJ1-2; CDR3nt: TGTGCCAGCCGCCAGGGGGGCTACACCTTC; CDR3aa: CASRQGGYTF
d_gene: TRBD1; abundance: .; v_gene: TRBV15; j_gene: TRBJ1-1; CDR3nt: TGTGCCACCAGCAGAGATCTCCCGAGGGACAGGGGAAGCACTGAAGCTTTCTTT; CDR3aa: CATSRDLPRDRGSTEAFF
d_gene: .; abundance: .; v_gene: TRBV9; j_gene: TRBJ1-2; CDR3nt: TGTGCCAGCAGCGTAGGGACAGAACCCTGGGAAGGCTACACCTTC; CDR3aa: CASSVGTEPWEGYTF
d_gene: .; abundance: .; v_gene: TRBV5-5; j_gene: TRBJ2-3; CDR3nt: TGTGCCAGCAGCACGGAGGGGGGCACAGATACGCAGTATTTT; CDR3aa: CASSTEGGTDTQYF
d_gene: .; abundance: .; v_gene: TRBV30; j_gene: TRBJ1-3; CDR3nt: TGTGCCTGGAGCGGGACATTTGGAAACACCATATATTTT; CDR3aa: CAWSGTFGNTIYF
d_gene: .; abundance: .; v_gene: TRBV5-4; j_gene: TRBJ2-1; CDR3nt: TGTGCCAGCAGCTTCGGACGAGATGAGCAGTTCTTC; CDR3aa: CASSFGRDEQFF
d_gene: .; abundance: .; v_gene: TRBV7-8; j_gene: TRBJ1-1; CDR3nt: TGTGCCAGCAGCCCGGGGGGAGGAGAGACTGAAGCTTTCTTT; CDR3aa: CASSPGGGETEAFF
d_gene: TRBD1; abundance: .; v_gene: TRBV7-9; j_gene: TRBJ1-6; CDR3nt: TGTGCCAGCAGCGTTAAGACAGGGAATTCACCCCTCCACTTT; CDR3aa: CASSVKTGNSPLHF
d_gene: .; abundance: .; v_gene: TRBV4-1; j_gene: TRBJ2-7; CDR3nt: TGCGCCAGCAGCCAAGGGGAGGATTCCCCATACGAGCAGTACTTC; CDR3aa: CASSQGEDSPYEQYF
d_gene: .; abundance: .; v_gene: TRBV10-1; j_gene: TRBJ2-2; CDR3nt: TGCGCCAGCAGTGACCACGACAGTTACGGGGAGCTGTTTTTT; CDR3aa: CASSDHDSYGELFF
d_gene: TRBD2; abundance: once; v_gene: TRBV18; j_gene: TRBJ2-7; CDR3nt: TGTGCCAGCTCACCACGGACTAGCGGAGGATCCTACGAGCAGTACTTC; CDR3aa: CASSPRTSGGSYEQYF
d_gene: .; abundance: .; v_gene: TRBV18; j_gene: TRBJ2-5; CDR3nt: TGTGCCAGCTTCCAGGGGGGAGAAGGTGAGACCCAGTACTTC; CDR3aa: CASFQGGEGETQYF
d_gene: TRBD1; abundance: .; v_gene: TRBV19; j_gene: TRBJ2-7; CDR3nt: TGTGCCAGTAGTTCGCTGGACAGGGGAGCCTACGAGCAGTACTTC; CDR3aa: CASSSLDRGAYEQYF
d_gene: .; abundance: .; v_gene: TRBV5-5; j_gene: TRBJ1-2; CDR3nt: TGTGCCAGCAGCTTGGGGGGAAGCTATGGCTACACCTTC; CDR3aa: CASSLGGSYGYTF
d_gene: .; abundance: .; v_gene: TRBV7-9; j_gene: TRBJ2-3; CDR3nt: TGTGCCAGTTCCGCCTCAGGGGAGGATACGCAGTATTTT; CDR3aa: CASSASGEDTQYF
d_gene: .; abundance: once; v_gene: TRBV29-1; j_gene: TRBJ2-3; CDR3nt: TGCAGCGCTGGACCGACGCAGTATTTT; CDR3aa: CSAGPTQYF
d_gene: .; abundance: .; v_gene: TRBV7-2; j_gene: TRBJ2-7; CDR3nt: TGTGCCAGCAGCTTAGTCGGGCGGGCGAACTCCTACGAGCAGTACTTC; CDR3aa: CASSLVGRANSYEQYF
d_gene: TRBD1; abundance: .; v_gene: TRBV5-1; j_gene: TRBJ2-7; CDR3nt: TGCGCCAGCAGCTTGGTTACAGGGGTGCAGTACTTC; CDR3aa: CASSLVTGVQYF
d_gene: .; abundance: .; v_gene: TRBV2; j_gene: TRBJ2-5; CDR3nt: TGTGCCAGCAGAAGGGACGGACCAATTCAAGAGACCCAGTACTTC; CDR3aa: CASRRDGPIQETQYF
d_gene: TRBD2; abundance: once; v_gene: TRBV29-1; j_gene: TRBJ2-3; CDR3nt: TGCAGCGTACGAGGGAGGGCCGCAGATACGCAGTATTTT; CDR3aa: CSVRGRAADTQYF
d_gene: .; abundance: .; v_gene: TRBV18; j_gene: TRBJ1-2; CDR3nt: TGTGCCAGCTCACCAGGGGGCGCGAGGGCGGACTATGGCTACACCTTC; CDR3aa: CASSPGGARADYGYTF
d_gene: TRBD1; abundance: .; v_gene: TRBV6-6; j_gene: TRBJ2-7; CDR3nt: TGTGCCAGCAGACACCGGGACAGGCCGAGGGGGTACGAGCAGTACTTC; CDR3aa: CASRHRDRPRGYEQYF
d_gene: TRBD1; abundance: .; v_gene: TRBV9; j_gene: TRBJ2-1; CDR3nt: TGTGCCAGCAGCGCCCAGACAGGGGGTGGCTTAGAGCAGTTCTTC; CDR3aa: CASSAQTGGGLEQFF
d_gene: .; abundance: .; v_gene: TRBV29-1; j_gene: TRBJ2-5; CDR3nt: TGCAGCGTGACGCGCCTCCAAGAGACCCAGTACTTC; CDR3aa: CSVTRLQETQYF
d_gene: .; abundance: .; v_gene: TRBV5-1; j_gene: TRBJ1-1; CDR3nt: TGCGCCAGCAGCTTGGGTGGCACGCCGAACACTGAAGCTTTCTTT; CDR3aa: CASSLGGTPNTEAFF
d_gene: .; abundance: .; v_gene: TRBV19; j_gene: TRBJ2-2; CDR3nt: TGTGCCAGTAGTATCACCGACATCGCTACGAACACCGGGGAGCTGTTTTTT; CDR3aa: CASSITDIATNTGELFF
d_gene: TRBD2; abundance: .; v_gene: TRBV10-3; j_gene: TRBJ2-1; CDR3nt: TGTGCCATCCGATCTAGCGGGGGTTCCTACAATGAGCAGTTCTTC; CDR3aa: CAIRSSGGSYNEQFF
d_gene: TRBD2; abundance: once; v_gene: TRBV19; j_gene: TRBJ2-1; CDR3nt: TGTGCAGCCGGAGCGGGAGTTCGCTCCTACAATGAGCAGTTCTTC; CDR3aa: CAAGAGVRSYNEQFF
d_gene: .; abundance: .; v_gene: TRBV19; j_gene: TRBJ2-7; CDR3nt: TGTGCCAGTAGTATAGGTGATAGCGGACCTATGGGGGAGCAGTACTTC; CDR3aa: CASSIGDSGPMGEQYF
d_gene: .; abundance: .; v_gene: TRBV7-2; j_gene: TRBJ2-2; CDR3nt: TGTGCCAGCAGTTCCTTCCCCGGGAACACCGGGGAGCTGTTTTTT; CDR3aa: CASSSFPGNTGELFF
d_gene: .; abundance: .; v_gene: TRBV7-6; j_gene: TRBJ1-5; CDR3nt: TGTGCCAGCAGCTTAGTACCGGGCAGCAATCAGCCCCAGCATTTT; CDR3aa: CASSLVPGSNQPQHF
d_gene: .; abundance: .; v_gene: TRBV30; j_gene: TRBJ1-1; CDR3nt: TGTGCCTGGAAGGCCAAACGGGATAACACTGAAGCTTTCTTT; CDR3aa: CAWKAKRDNTEAFF
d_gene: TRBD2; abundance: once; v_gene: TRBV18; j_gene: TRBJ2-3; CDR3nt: TGTGCCAGCTCACCGACGAAGAGCGGGAGGGGTATAGATACGCAGTATTTT; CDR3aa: CASSPTKSGRGIDTQYF
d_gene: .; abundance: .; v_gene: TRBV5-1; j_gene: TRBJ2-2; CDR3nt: TGCGCCAGCAGACGCTTGGAGGTTACCGGGGAGCTGTTTTTT; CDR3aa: CASRRLEVTGELFF
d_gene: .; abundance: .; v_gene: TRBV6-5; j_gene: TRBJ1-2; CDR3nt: TGTGCCAGCAGTCCAGGGGTAATTTATGGCTACACCTTC; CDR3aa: CASSPGVIYGYTF
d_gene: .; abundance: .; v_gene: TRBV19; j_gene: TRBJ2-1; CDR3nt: TGTGCCAGTAGTATCTCGCGGGACAATGAGCAGTTCTTC; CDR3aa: CASSISRDNEQFF
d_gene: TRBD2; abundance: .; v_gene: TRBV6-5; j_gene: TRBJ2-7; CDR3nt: TGTGCCAGCAGTTACTCTAGCGGGAGCTCCTACGAGCAGTACTTC; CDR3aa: CASSYSSGSSYEQYF
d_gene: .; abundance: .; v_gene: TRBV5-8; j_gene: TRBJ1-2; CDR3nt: TGTGCCAGCAGCTTGTTCTCCTTTACCACCTATGGCTACACCTTC; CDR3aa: CASSLFSFTTYGYTF
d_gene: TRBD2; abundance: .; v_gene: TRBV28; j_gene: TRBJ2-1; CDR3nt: TGTGCCAGCAGTGCGGGACTAGCGGGAGGATACAATGAGCAGTTCTTC; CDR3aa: CASSAGLAGGYNEQFF
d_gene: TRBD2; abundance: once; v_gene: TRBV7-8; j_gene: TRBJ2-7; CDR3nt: TGTGCCAGCAGTTCCTTCACTGGGAGGGATACCCTCTACGAGCAGTACTTC; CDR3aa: CASSSFTGRDTLYEQYF
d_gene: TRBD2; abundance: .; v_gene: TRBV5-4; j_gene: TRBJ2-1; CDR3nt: TGTGCCAGCAGCTCCGTAGCGGGAGGGGCCAATGAGCAGTTCTTC; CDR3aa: CASSSVAGGANEQFF
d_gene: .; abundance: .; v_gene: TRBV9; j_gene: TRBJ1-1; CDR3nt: TGTGCCAGCAGCGTTGTCACAGGGAGGAACACTGAAGCTTTCTTT; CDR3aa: CASSVVTGRNTEAFF
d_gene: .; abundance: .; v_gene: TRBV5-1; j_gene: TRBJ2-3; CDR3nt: TGCGCCAGCAGCTTCACGGAATTCGATACGCAGTATTTT; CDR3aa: CASSFTEFDTQYF
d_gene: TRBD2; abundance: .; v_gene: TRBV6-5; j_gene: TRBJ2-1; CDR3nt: TGTGCCAGCAGTTACGATGAACTAGCGAGGTTCAATGAGCAGTTCTTC; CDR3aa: CASSYDELARFNEQFF
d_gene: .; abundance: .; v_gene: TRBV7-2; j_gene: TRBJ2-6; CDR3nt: TGTGCCAGCAGCCGTCGGAGGGGCTTAAGCTCTGGGGCCAACGTCCTGACTTTC; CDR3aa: CASSRRRGLSSGANVLTF